The entry that follows covers one TCR beta chain sequence. Its target is not known. The V gene lost 1 base and the J gene lost 4 bases, with 8 bases spanning the gap. This CDR3 contains 13 residues. From germline, CDR1 is LNHNV and CDR2 YYDKDF (reference sequence). The data were taken from a study of T cell responses to AZD1222 COVID-19 vaccine. Assay used: immunoSEQ multiplex PCR; TCRdb lists only in-frame clones, some missing. This table holds roughly 120,000 clones, approximately 89% found once. General observations from the study: Just five or six AZD1222 recipients were seropositive at baseline. Without day 14 samples, only post-peak T cell repertoires were studied. Vaccine-related CD4 TCRs covered spike, predominating at 160-218 and 743-854.

The chain is built from TRBV15 and TRBJ2-7, with D hard to call. The sequencing here drew on peripheral blood, taken 28 days after the second AZD1222 dose. This clonotype was obtained from an adult who received the AZD1222 COVID-19 vaccine. CDR3 region: CATSRGKFYEQYF. For the CDR3, the DNA is TGTGCCACCAGCAGAGGGAAATTTTACGAGCAGTACTTC.